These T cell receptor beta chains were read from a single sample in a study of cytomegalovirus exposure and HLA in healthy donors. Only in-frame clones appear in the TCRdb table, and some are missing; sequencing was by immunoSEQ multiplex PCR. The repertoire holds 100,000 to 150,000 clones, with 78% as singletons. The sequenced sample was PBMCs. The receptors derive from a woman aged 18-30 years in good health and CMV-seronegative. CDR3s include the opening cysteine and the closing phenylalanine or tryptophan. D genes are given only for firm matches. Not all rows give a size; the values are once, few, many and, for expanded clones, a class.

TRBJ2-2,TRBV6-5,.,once,TGTGCCAGCAGTTACTCGTCAAGGGGAACCACCGGGGAGCTGTTTTTT,CASSYSSRGTTGELFF
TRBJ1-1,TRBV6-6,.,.,TGTGCCAGCAGTTACGCGGGTAGGAACACTGAAGCTTTCTTT,CASSYAGRNTEAFF
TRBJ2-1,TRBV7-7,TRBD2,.,TGTGCCAGTTCCCGTAGTCCTAGCGGGACCAATGAGCAGTTCTTC,CASSRSPSGTNEQFF
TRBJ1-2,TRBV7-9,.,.,TGTGCCAGCAGCTTAGTTCTCTATCGGCGGTATGGCTACACCTTC,CASSLVLYRRYGYTF
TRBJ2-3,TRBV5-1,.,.,TGCGCCAGCGGGTCCCAGGTGGGCACAGATACGCAGTATTTT,CASGSQVGTDTQYF
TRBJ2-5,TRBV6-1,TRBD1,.,TGTGCCAGCAGTGAAGCGGGACAGTTCGAGACCCAGTACTTC,CASSEAGQFETQYF
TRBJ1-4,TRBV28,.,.,TGTGCCAGCAGGGATTCGGTAGGGGCGAGGGAAAAACTGTTTTTT,CASRDSVGAREKLFF
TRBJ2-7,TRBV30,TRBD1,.,TGTGCCTGGAGTGTTCCCCGGACAGGCAAGAACGAGCAGTACTTC,CAWSVPRTGKNEQYF
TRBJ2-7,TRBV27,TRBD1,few,TGTGCCAGCAGAGGGACAGGGGCTGGCGAGCAGTACTTC,CASRGTGAGEQYF
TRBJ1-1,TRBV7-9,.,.,TGTTCCAGCGCCCGACGGGGTGGACCGGGAGCTTTCTTT,CSSARRGGPGAFF
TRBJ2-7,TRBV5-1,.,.,TGCGCCAGCAGCTTGGCAGCCCTAGGGGACGAGCAGTACTTC,CASSLAALGDEQYF
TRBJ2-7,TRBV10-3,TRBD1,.,TGTGCCATCAGCCAATCGGGAACAGGGGACGGCGAGCAGTACTTC,CAISQSGTGDGEQYF
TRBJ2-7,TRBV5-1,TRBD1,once,TGCGCCAGCAGCTCCAGGGGGCAAGTATCCTACGAGCAGTACTTC,CASSSRGQVSYEQYF
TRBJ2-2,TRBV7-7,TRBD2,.,TGTGCCAGCAGCCTCACGATGAGCGGGAGATGGACCGGGGAGCTGTTTTTT,CASSLTMSGRWTGELFF
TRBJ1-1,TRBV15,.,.,TGTGCCACCAGCAGAGATAAGCGGAACACTGAAGCTTTCTTT,CATSRDKRNTEAFF
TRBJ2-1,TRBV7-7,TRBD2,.,TGTGCCAGCAGCTTATTTTACGGACTAGCGGGAGAGGACAATGAGCAGTTCTTC,CASSLFYGLAGEDNEQFF
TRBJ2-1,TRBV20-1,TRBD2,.,TGCAGTCTAGCGGGAAATGAGCAGTTCTTC,CSLAGNEQFF
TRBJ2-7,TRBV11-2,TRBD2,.,TGTGCCAGCAGCTCTAGAGCGGGAGTAAGCTACGAGCAGTACTTC,CASSSRAGVSYEQYF
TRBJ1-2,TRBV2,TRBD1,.,TGTGCCAGCAGGTGGGGACAGCTAAATGGCTACACCTTC,CASRWGQLNGYTF
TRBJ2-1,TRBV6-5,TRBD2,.,TGTGCCAGCAGTTACACGGGAGGGCCTTTTAATGAGCAGTTCTTC,CASSYTGGPFNEQFF
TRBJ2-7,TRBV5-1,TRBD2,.,TGCGCCAGCAGGGAAGGACTAGCCATAGCCTACGAGCAGTACTTC,CASREGLAIAYEQYF
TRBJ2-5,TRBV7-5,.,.,TGTGTCAGAAGCTTAGAGCACAGGACGGGGACCCAGTACTTC,CVRSLEHRTGTQYF
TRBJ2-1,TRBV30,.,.,TGTGCCTGGAGTTACGGGCAGGGAAGCGAGCAGTTCTTC,CAWSYGQGSEQFF
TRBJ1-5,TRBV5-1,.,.,TGCGCCAGCAGCTTGGCTGGACTTAGCAATCAGCCCCAGCATTTT,CASSLAGLSNQPQHF
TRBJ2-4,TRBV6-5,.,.,TGTGCCAGCAGTTACTGGACGGGACAAGCCAAAAACATTCAGTATTTC,CASSYWTGQAKNIQYF
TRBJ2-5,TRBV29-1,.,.,TGCAGCTCGGCTACAGGGACGGAAGAGACCCAGTACTTC,CSSATGTEETQYF
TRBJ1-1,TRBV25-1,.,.,TGTGCCAGCACTAGGGAGAGAGAAGCTTTCTTT,CASTREREAFF
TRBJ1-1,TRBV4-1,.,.,TGCGCCAGCCTAGGGGGGGTCAGTGAAGCTTTCTTT,CASLGGVSEAFF
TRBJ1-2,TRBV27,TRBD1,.,TGTGCCAGCAGCTGGACAGGGGAAAACTATGGCTACACCTTC,CASSWTGENYGYTF
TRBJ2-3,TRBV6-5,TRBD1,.,TGTGCCAGCAGTTATGTACAGGGGTCAGATACGCAGTATTTT,CASSYVQGSDTQYF
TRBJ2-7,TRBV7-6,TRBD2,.,TGTGCCAGCAGCTTGGGCATGACTAGCGGGAGATTATACGAGCAGTACTTC,CASSLGMTSGRLYEQYF